The source of this T cell receptor (beta chain) is a study of blood T cell repertoires in COVID-19 (dated by TCRdb to about 2020). Study-level background: Samples covering the acute and convalescent phases of COVID-19 were provided by collaborators in the United States, Italy and Spain. The sample metadata nearly always contained a de-identified subject ID, COVID-19 status, age in years and sex. The samples were drawn from two sources: the first 160 participants of the ongoing ImmuneRACE study, and 1,000 to 1,500 subjects contributed by 6 global collaborators. The material from the prospective study consisted of cDNA or gDNA derived from T cells, B-cell-depleted T cells, or PBMCs. The dataset comprised deeply sampled blood TCRbeta repertoires from subjects exposed to, actively infected with, or recovered from COVID-19. The repertoires were made available in a free public database intended to serve as a resource for research on the immune response to SARS-CoV-2. HLA class I and class II types, where available, came from metadata supplied by the sample provider rather than from assay-based typing. Study-wide conclusions, independent of this receptor: Clinical and demographic metadata were provided uncurated, with the amount varying by source and participant.

TCRbeta CDR3 regions were amplified from genomic DNA using the immunoSEQ Assay, a bias-controlled multiplex PCR. As for how the authors treated the data: Nucleated cell counts per sample were estimated from amplification of reference gene primers within the assay. Sequence reads were collapsed and filtered to measure the absolute abundance of every unique TCRbeta CDR3 rearrangement. Productive Simpson clonality was computed per sample as the square root of Simpson's diversity index over productive rearrangements. The table was pulled from immuneACCESS by TCRdb, which kept in-frame rearrangements only. Such tables lose some clones; where checked, under half of the loss comes from unresolved V genes, and the rest has no known cause. V, J and clone size reflect that table, while D and trimming were determined from the DNA. The sample profile shows hundreds of thousands of clones; roughly 90% of them were found once. Clones ranked in the top ten supply 3% of the sample.

One collaborating source in Seattle enrolled patients during active infection and followed them longitudinally through the course of disease. Each collaborating institution followed its own protocols to collect whole blood in K2EDTA tubes. For TCRbeta analysis, collaborators shipped samples as frozen whole blood, isolated PBMCs, or DNA extracted from either of those sample types. Remarks on this clone: Its antigen is still unknown. Base quality data are lacking; no much larger clone is found one base away.

V lost 6 bases and J lost 7 bases, and the count of bases not matched to a germline gene is 12. Reading from cysteine to phenylalanine, the CDR3 counts 15 amino acids. Only the CDR3 region is kept as DNA, spanning 45 bases read in frame from base 1. The germline V gene encodes CDR1 SGHRS and CDR2 YFSETQ. Recombination linked TRBV5-1 to TRBJ2-1, and 8 junctional nucleotides match TRBD2. The sequenced sample was peripheral blood. This TCR came from a woman aged 25-40 years with COVID-19, enrolled during active disease. CDR3 protein: CASKLGGGLENEQFF. The DNA reads TGCGCCAGCAAGTTGGGCGGGGGGCTCGAGAATGAGCAGTTCTTC.